The rows below give T cell receptor beta chains drawn from one sample of a study of blood T cell repertoires in COVID-19. TCRdb keeps only in-frame clones here, not all; method: immunoSEQ multiplex PCR. The sample has about 140,000 clones; about 78% are singletons. The sequenced material came from peripheral blood. The source of these receptors is a man aged 55 to 69 who had recovered from COVID-19. The CDR3 runs from the conserved cysteine through the conserved F or W. D genes are given only for firm matches. Part of the rows lack a size; the others show once, few, many or a class for expanded clones.

CDR3aa | CDR3nt | d_gene | j_gene | v_gene | abundance
CASSPYPNSGGDEQFF | TGCGCCAGCAGCCCCTACCCCAATAGCGGGGGGGACGAGCAGTTCTTC | TRBD2 | TRBJ2-1 | TRBV5-1 | .
CASSLAALHTNYGYTF | TGTGCCAGCAGTTTAGCGGCGCTACATACAAACTATGGCTACACCTTC | . | TRBJ1-2 | TRBV28 | .
CASRRERQETQYF | TGTGCCAGCCGTAGGGAGAGACAAGAGACCCAGTACTTC | . | TRBJ2-5 | TRBV19 | .
CASSYTGGGANVLTF | TGTGCCAGCAGCTACACAGGGGGTGGGGCCAACGTCCTGACTTTC | TRBD1 | TRBJ2-6 | TRBV7-2 | .
CASSLATGGNYGYTF | TGCGCCAGCAGCTTGGCTACAGGTGGGAACTATGGCTACACCTTC | . | TRBJ1-2 | TRBV5-1 | .
CASRASGNSNQPQHF | TGTGCCAGCAGGGCCTCAGGGAATAGCAATCAGCCCCAGCATTTT | . | TRBJ1-5 | TRBV6-5 | few
CASSVPGQGAKYF | TGTGCCAGCAGCGTACCGGGACAGGGGGCGAAGTACTTC | TRBD1 | TRBJ2-7 | TRBV7-2 | .
CAWSRESYEQYF | TGTGCCTGGAGTCGGGAGTCCTACGAGCAGTACTTC | . | TRBJ2-7 | TRBV30 | .
CASNRRGEAKNIQYF | TGTGCCAGCAATCGACGGGGGGAAGCCAAAAACATTCAGTACTTC | TRBD2 | TRBJ2-4 | TRBV6-5 | .
CASSLVIRTGVLHEQFF | TGTGCCAGCAGCTTAGTCATTAGGACAGGGGTCCTGCATGAGCAGTTCTTC | TRBD1 | TRBJ2-1 | TRBV7-8 | .
CASSQDRRLAGSTDTQYF | TGCGCCAGCAGCCAAGATAGGAGGCTAGCGGGTAGCACAGATACGCAGTATTTT | TRBD2 | TRBJ2-3 | TRBV4-3 | .
CATSDRTSGNADTQYF | TGTGCCACCAGTGATCGGACTAGCGGGAACGCAGATACGCAGTATTTT | TRBD2 | TRBJ2-3 | TRBV24-1 | .
CASSINPRGANTGELFF | TGTGCCAGCAGCATAAACCCCAGAGGCGCAAACACCGGGGAGCTGTTTTTT | . | TRBJ2-2 | TRBV7-3 | .
CASSPPQGPNYGYTF | TGTGCCAGCTCACCCCCGCAGGGGCCGAACTATGGCTACACCTTC | . | TRBJ1-2 | TRBV18 | once
CASSRRDNANTGELFF | TGTGCCAGCAGCCGACGGGACAACGCGAACACCGGGGAGCTGTTTTTT | . | TRBJ2-2 | TRBV7-8 | .
CASSLARSRDEKLFF | TGTGCCAGCAGCTTAGCGCGCAGTCGGGATGAAAAACTGTTTTTT | . | TRBJ1-4 | TRBV7-6 | .
CASSLARSEQFF | TGTGCCAGCAGCCTAGCAAGGAGTGAGCAGTTCTTC | . | TRBJ2-1 | TRBV3-1/TRBV3-2 | .
CASSSGQGVYGYTF | TGTGCCAGCAGCTCCGGACAGGGAGTCTATGGCTACACCTTC | TRBD1 | TRBJ1-2 | TRBV7-3 | few
CASSMLAGGLPDTQYF | TGTGCCAGCAGCATGCTAGCGGGGGGCCTGCCAGATACGCAGTATTTT | TRBD2 | TRBJ2-3 | TRBV5-6 | .
CAWSVRRQGGGYTF | TGTGCCTGGAGTGTACGTCGACAGGGAGGAGGCTACACCTTC | TRBD1 | TRBJ1-2 | TRBV30 | .
CASSEGQGAGDYTF | TGCGCCAGCAGCGAGGGACAGGGGGCCGGGGACTACACCTTC | TRBD1 | TRBJ1-2 | TRBV5-1 | .
CASSTGSGSAYNEQFF | TGTGCCAGTAGCACCGGTAGCGGGAGCGCCTACAATGAGCAGTTCTTC | TRBD2 | TRBJ2-1 | TRBV19 | .
CASSITGRGEKLFF | TGTGCCAGTAGTATAACAGGGAGGGGTGAAAAACTGTTTTTT | . | TRBJ1-4 | TRBV19 | few
CASSITLSTRQRPFF | TGTGCCAGTAGTATAACCCTCTCTACGCGCCAGAGGCCTTTCTTT | . | TRBJ1-1 | TRBV19 | .
CASQDRVHEKLFF | TGTGCCAGCCAGGACAGGGTTCATGAAAAACTGTTTTTT | TRBD1 | TRBJ1-4 | TRBV2 | .
CASSLEPTGQPQHF | TGTGCCAGCAGCTTAGAGCCCACCGGGCAGCCCCAGCATTTT | . | TRBJ1-5 | TRBV11-2 | .
CASSVLSSYNEQFF | TGTGCCAGCAGTGTCCTTAGCTCCTACAATGAGCAGTTCTTC | . | TRBJ2-1 | TRBV25-1 | few
CSVPTPGDGYTF | TGCAGCGTCCCAACTCCGGGGGACGGCTACACCTTC | . | TRBJ1-2 | TRBV29-1 | once
CAWSVRGGYEQYF | TGTGCCTGGAGTGTAAGGGGGGGCTACGAGCAGTACTTC | . | TRBJ2-7 | TRBV30 | .
CASNLAGANTGELFF | TGTGCCAGCAACCTGGCGGGAGCGAACACCGGGGAGCTGTTTTTT | TRBD2 | TRBJ2-2 | TRBV27 | .
CASSEQFNEKLFF | TGTGCCAGCAGTGAACAGTTTAATGAAAAACTGTTTTTT | . | TRBJ1-4 | TRBV25-1 | .
CASSVSSGVTDNEQFF | TGTGCCAGCAGCGTCAGTAGCGGGGTAACTGACAATGAGCAGTTCTTC | TRBD2 | TRBJ2-1 | TRBV9 | .
CASSFVSRGETQYF | TGTGCCAGCAGTTTCGTCAGCAGGGGGGAGACCCAGTACTTC | TRBD1 | TRBJ2-5 | TRBV28 | .
CASRTAGQGYETQYF | TGTGCCAGCAGGACCGCGGGACAGGGATACGAGACCCAGTACTTC | TRBD1 | TRBJ2-5 | TRBV6-5 | .
CASSYSPASSYEQYF | TGTGCCAGCAGTTACTCCCCCGCGAGCTCCTACGAGCAGTACTTC | . | TRBJ2-7 | TRBV6-2/TRBV6-3 | .
CASSDFLPAGGREQFF | TGTGCCAGCAGCGACTTTCTCCCAGCGGGGGGGCGAGAGCAGTTCTTC | TRBD2 | TRBJ2-1 | TRBV2 | .
CASSDRVSNQPQHF | TGTGCCAGCAGTGACAGGGTTAGCAATCAGCCCCAGCATTTT | . | TRBJ1-5 | TRBV2 | once
CASSPHPTGAGNEQFF | TGTGCCAGCAGCCCGCACCCGACAGGGGCGGGCAATGAGCAGTTCTTC | TRBD1 | TRBJ2-1 | TRBV7-2 | .